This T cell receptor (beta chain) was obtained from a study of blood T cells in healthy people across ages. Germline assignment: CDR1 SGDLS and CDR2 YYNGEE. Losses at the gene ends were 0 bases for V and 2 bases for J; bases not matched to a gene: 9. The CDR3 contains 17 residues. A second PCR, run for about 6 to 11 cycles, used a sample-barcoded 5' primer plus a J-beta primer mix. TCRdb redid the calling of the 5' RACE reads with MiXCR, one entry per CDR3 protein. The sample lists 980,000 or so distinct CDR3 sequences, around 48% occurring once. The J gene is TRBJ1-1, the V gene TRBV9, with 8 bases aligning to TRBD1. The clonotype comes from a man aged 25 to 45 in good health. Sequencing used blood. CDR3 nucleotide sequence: TGTGCCAGCAGCGTAGCGACAGGGGTTGGGGGCAACACTGAAGCTTTCTTT. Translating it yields CASSVATGVGGNTEAFF.